The 26 T cell receptor beta chains presented below share a single source sample, sequenced in a study of OX40 agonist ivuxolimab in advanced cancers. Profiling relied on immunoSEQ multiplex PCR, and the TCRdb table lists in-frame clones only, not all of them. The sample shows around 100,000 clones, 90% to 96% of them seen only once. Sample: CD4+ or CD8+ T cells sorted from blood, taken in a trial of the OX40 agonist ivuxolimab. The receptors here all came from an adult with an advanced solid tumor such as melanoma, head and neck, liver or kidney cancer.

In regard to this clone: This specimen includes other DNA sequences encoding the same CDR3. The chain recombines TRBV9 with TRBJ2-3; 8 nucleotides line up with TRBD2. V dropped 2 bases and J dropped 4; count of bases not matched to a gene: 3. Germline CDR1 is SGDLS and CDR2 is YYNGEE. CDR3 size: 14 residues. The CDR3, as DNA: TGTGCCAGCAGCGTTAGCGGGAATGCAGATACGCAGTATTTT. Translation: CASSVSGNADTQYF.

The chain is built from TRBV5-1 and TRBJ2-2; the D gene could be TRBD1 or TRBD2 (5 bases each). V was trimmed by 1 base and J by 0 bases, leaving 7 bases between them. Germline-derived CDR1 and CDR2 are SGHRS and YFSETQ. This CDR3 has 15 residues. CDR3 nucleotide sequence: TGCGCCAGCAGCTTGCGGGACCCGAACACCGGGGAGCTGTTTTTT. Its translation is CASSLRDPNTGELFF.

The chain links TRBV4-3 to TRBJ2-1; D may be TRBD2 (5 bases). The CDR3 spans 17 residues. V was trimmed by 2 bases and J by 7 bases, leaving 21 bases between them. Looked up from germline, CDR1 is LGHNA and CDR2 is YSLEER. The CDR3 DNA sequence: TGCGCCAGCAGCCAATCTCGGAGGTTAGCGACGGGGAATGAGCAGTTCTTC. It yields the protein CASSQSRRLATGNEQFF.

V usage is TRBV11-2 and J usage is TRBJ2-1, with TRBD2 matching over 7 bases. The CDR3 totals 18 residues. The germline gives CDR1 SGHAT, CDR2 FQNNGV. The V gene end was trimmed by 2 bases and the J gene end by 8 bases; junction bases not matched to a gene: 18. The CDR3 is CASSLSPGGGPNADEQFF. Written as DNA, the CDR3 is TGTGCCAGCAGCTTATCCCCCGGCGGGGGACCCAACGCGGATGAGCAGTTCTTC.

The J gene is TRBJ2-1, the V gene TRBV7-9; 10 nucleotides match TRBD2. This CDR3 spans 18 amino acids. Per the germline V gene, CDR1 is SEHNR and CDR2 is FQNEAQ (reference sequence). V lost 1 base, J lost 4 bases, and 10 bases stayed unmatched. As DNA, the CDR3 is TGTGCCAGCAGCTTAGAAGCTAGCGGGAGAGCCTCATACAATGAGCAGTTCTTC. It codes for CASSLEASGRASYNEQFF. Looking up the rest from reference TRBV7-9 and TRBJ2-1 gives the full variable domain: DTGVSQNPRHKITKRGQNVTFRCDPISEHNRLYWYRQTLGQGPEFLTYFQNEAQLEKSRLLSDRFSAERPKGSFSTLEIQRTEQGDSAMYLCASSLEASGRASYNEQFFGPGTRLTVL.

This clone has just one count. V gene TRBV7-9 combines with J gene TRBJ2-7; D may be TRBD2 (6 bases). Germline lookup yields CDR1 SEHNR and CDR2 FQNEAQ (reference sequence). The CDR3 length is 13 residues. Trimming took 7 bases from V and 2 from J, leaving 12 bases between them. In nucleotides, the CDR3 is TGTGCCAGCACCCTACCGGGGGCCTACGAGCAGTACTTC. Its translation: CASTLPGAYEQYF.

This sequence joins TRBV28 and TRBJ2-1, with D hard to call. Trimming took 5 bases from V and 8 from J, leaving 13 bases between them. CDR1 and CDR2 from the germline V gene are MDHEN and SYDVKM. This CDR3 has 13 amino acids. The DNA for the CDR3 is TGTGCCAGCAGTCTAGTGCCCCGGCATGAGCAGTTCTTC. This encodes CASSLVPRHEQFF.

This sequence joins TRBV5-4 and TRBJ2-5, with 8 bases lining up with TRBD2. The CDR3 is 15 residues long. The trim removed 2 bases at V and 4 bases at J, leaving 7 bases unmatched. CDR1 and CDR2 from the germline V gene are SGHNT and YYREEE (reference sequence). For the CDR3, the DNA is TGTGCCAGCAGCTTCTCTGCGGGAGGCCGAGAGACCCAGTACTTC. This encodes CASSFSAGGRETQYF.

The chain links TRBV5-1 to TRBJ2-2; D gene ambiguous. From germline, CDR1 is SGHRS and CDR2 YFSETQ. Trimming stripped 4 bases from V and 6 bases from J, with 7 bases between. CDR3 length: 12 amino acids. The CDR3 region is CASSHDPGELFF. The CDR3 DNA follows: TGCGCCAGCAGCCACGACCCCGGGGAGCTGTTTTTT.

This chain connects TRBV9 to TRBJ2-3, with TRBD2 matching 8 bases. With V trimmed by 5 bases and J by 4 bases, 6 bases remained unmatched. Germline lookup yields CDR1 SGDLS and CDR2 YYNGEE. The CDR3 spans 14 residues. The chain's CDR3 is CASSAGLAADTQYF. In nucleotides, the CDR3 is TGTGCCAGCAGTGCCGGACTAGCAGCAGATACGCAGTATTTT.

The chain's CDR3 is CAWSQGTSGNTIYF. Written as DNA, the CDR3 is TGTGCCTGGTCACAGGGCACTTCTGGAAACACCATATATTTT. The V gene is TRBV30, the J gene TRBJ1-3; maybe TRBD1 (6 bases). Germline V CDR1 and CDR2: GTSNPN, SVGIG (reference sequence). This CDR3 is built from 14 residues. The V end was cut by 5 bases, the J end by 1 base, with 12 bases between.

V and J are TRBV19 and TRBJ1-1; a weak D match, TRBD1 (6 bases). Trimming took off 3 bases at V and 1 base at J, with 9 bases between the two ends. This CDR3 is built from 14 residues. Germline values: CDR1 LNHDA, CDR2 SQIVND (reference sequence). DNA for the CDR3: TGTGCCAGTAGTATGGGGGGGCCGAACACTGAAGCTTTCTTT. This translates into CASSMGGPNTEAFF.

This clone came up once. The rearrangement joins TRBV4-1 to TRBJ2-7; D may correspond to TRBD1 or TRBD2 (5 bases each). CDR1 and CDR2 from the germline V gene are MGHRA and YSYEKL. Deletions cut 3 bases from V and 10 bases from J, with 13 bases between. This CDR3 comprises 12 residues. The CDR3 DNA is TGCGCCAGCAGCCATGACCCGGGACGCCAGTACTTC. Protein: CASSHDPGRQYF.

CDR3 loop: CASSLQDSYGYTF. The DNA of the CDR3 is TGTGCCAGCAGCTTACAAGACAGCTATGGCTACACCTTC. The chain carries TRBV7-2 and TRBJ1-2, with a weak D call TRBD1 (5 bases). V was shortened by 2 bases and J by 4 bases, with 8 bases between the two germline ends. Germline CDR1 reads SGHTA; CDR2 reads FQGNSA. The CDR3 is 13 residues long. The full variable domain, in which reference TRBV7-2 and TRBJ1-2 provide the parts outside the CDR3, is GAGVSQSPSNKVTEKGKDVELRCDPISGHTALYWYRQSLGQGLEFLIYFQGNSAPDKSGLPSDRFSAERTGGSVSTLTIQRTQQEDSAVYLCASSLQDSYGYTFGSGTRLTVV.

This clone was counted once. CDR3 residues: CASSSTVMNTEAFF. The CDR3 DNA reads TGTGCCAGCAGTTCCACCGTGATGAACACTGAAGCTTTCTTT. The genes are TRBV6-5 and TRBJ1-1; the D is unclear. The CDR3 has 14 residues. V lost 4 bases and J lost 0, with 9 bases in between. Per the germline V gene, CDR1 is MNHEY and CDR2 is SVGAGI.

About this clone: The sample contains more than one DNA sequence encoding this CDR3. The J gene is TRBJ2-5, the V gene TRBV13; the match to TRBD1 covers 10 bases. CDR3 length: 14 amino acids. Germline assignment: CDR1 PRHDT and CDR2 FYEKMQ (reference sequence). Trimming took 5 bases from V and 4 from J; bases not matched to a gene: 4. The CDR3: CASSTRDRGETQYF. CDR3 DNA: TGTGCCAGCAGCACACGGGACAGGGGAGAGACCCAGTACTTC. Combining the CDR3 with reference TRBV13 and TRBJ2-5 gives the whole variable domain AAGVIQSPRHLIKEKRETATLKCYPIPRHDTVYWYQQGPGQDPQFLISFYEKMQSDKGSIPDRFSAQQFSDYHSELNMSSLELGDSALYFCASSTRDRGETQYFGPGTRLLVL.

The genes are TRBV27 and TRBJ2-2, with a possible D match to TRBD2 (5 bases). V was shortened by 4 bases and J by 0 bases, with 12 bases between the two germline ends. This CDR3 comprises 16 residues. Germline CDR1 MNHEY, CDR2 SMNVEV (reference sequence). The CDR3 here is CASSSPSISNTGELFF. The DNA for the CDR3 is TGTGCCAGCAGTTCTCCTAGCATTTCGAACACCGGGGAGCTGTTTTTT.

The CDR3 sequence is CASSPGILYGYTF. The CDR3 nucleotides read TGTGCCAGCAGCCCCGGCATCCTCTATGGCTACACCTTC. The chain is built from TRBV6-5 and TRBJ1-2; no definite D call. V gave up 6 bases and J gave up 4 bases, with 12 bases separating them. Germline V gene lookup returns CDR1 MNHEY and CDR2 SVGAGI. The CDR3 covers 13 residues.

This chain links TRBV4-3 with TRBJ1-1, with TRBD1 matching 9 bases. This CDR3 spans 16 amino acids. Unmatched junction bases numbered 5, after V lost 3 bases and J lost 0 bases. The germline V gene encodes CDR1 LGHNA and CDR2 YSLEER. The CDR3 region is CASSQGQGIMNTEAFF. CDR3 DNA sequence: TGCGCCAGCAGCCAGGGACAGGGAATCATGAACACTGAAGCTTTCTTT.

The rearrangement joins TRBV4-3 to TRBJ1-1; no reliable D call. Per germline, CDR1 LGHNA and CDR2 YSLEER. CDR3 length equals 12 residues. The V end was cut by 1 base, the J end by 8 bases, with 8 bases between. In DNA, the CDR3 is TGCGCCAGCAGCCAAGGGGGAAGGGAAGCTTTCTTT. It yields the protein CASSQGGREAFF.

This chain uses TRBV9 with TRBJ2-3, with 8 bases fitting TRBD2. The CDR3 length is 13 residues. The germline CDR1 and CDR2 sequences are SGDLS and YYNGEE. V was clipped by 7 bases and J by 3 bases; unmatched bases: 4. The CDR3 bases are TGTGCCAGCCGGGCGGGAGGAACAGATACGCAGTATTTT. Translating it yields CASRAGGTDTQYF.

The rearrangement joins TRBV7-3 to TRBJ2-2; 8 positions agree with TRBD1. V lost 4 bases and J lost 5; bases outside the gene matches: 3. The germline V gene encodes CDR1 SGHTA and CDR2 FQGTGA. This CDR3 contains 14 residues. The CDR3 coding sequence is TGTGCCAGCAGCTCCGGACAGGGAACCGGGGAGCTGTTTTTT. Translating it yields CASSSGQGTGELFF.

The gene calls are TRBV28 and TRBJ2-5; 10 bases match TRBD2. This CDR3 spans 16 amino acids. Trimming took 4 bases from V and 1 from J; bases not matched to a gene: 6. Germline-derived CDR1 and CDR2 are MDHEN and SYDVKM. The CDR3 region is CASSSSGRGLQETQYF. The CDR3 nucleotides are TGTGCCAGCAGTTCTAGCGGGAGAGGCCTCCAAGAGACCCAGTACTTC.

The rearrangement uses TRBV6-1 and TRBJ1-2; D is unclear. Germline V gives CDR1 MNHNS, CDR2 SASEGT. V dropped 2 bases and J dropped 0 bases, with 10 bases sitting between them. The CDR3 has 15 residues. CDR3 loop: CASSEWAAANYGYTF. Written as DNA, the CDR3 is TGTGCCAGCAGTGAATGGGCAGCTGCTAACTATGGCTACACCTTC.

As to this clone: The junction shows a germline mismatch at one end, possibly a read error. This chain links TRBV11-3 with TRBJ2-1, with 7 nucleotides matching TRBD1. This CDR3 has 16 residues. Germline V gene lookup returns CDR1 SGHNT and CDR2 YENEEA. The CDR3 loop is CASSQWTGSSHNEQFF. The CDR3 bases are TGTGCCAGCAGCCAATGGACAGGTTCCTCCCACAATGAGCAGTTCTTC. Variable domain in full (rest from reference TRBV11-3 and TRBJ2-1): EAGVVQSPRYKIIEKKQPVAFWCNPISGHNTLYWYLQNLGQGPELLIRYENEEAVDDSQLPKDRFSAERLKGVDSTLKIQPAELGDSAVYLCASSQWTGSSHNEQFFGPGTRLTVL.

The chain recombines TRBV28 with TRBJ1-4; TRBD1 matches at 9 bases. The germline V gene has CDR1 MDHEN and CDR2 SYDVKM. The CDR3 consists of 13 residues. Germline trimming cut 7 bases from V and 7 bases from J; bases unmatched to any gene: 4. The CDR3: CASKGTGIEKLFF. Written as DNA, the CDR3 is TGTGCCAGCAAGGGGACAGGGATTGAAAAACTGTTTTTT.